This note documents a single TCR beta chain sequence. V gave up 0 bases and J gave up 5 bases, with 6 bases separating them. The CDR3 loop spans 13 amino acids. Germline V gives CDR1 SGDLS, CDR2 YYNGEE. The data belong to a study of blood T cell repertoires in COVID-19. Here immunoSEQ multiplex PCR was the method, and the copy in TCRdb shows in-frame clones only, minus some. Of 250,000 to 300,000 clones in the sample, roughly nine tenths are singletons; the top ten hold 1.2%. Sequencing input: PBMCs or T cells enriched from blood (not recorded which). This receptor was taken from a human donor in a cohort exposed to, infected with or recovered from COVID-19 (not recorded which). The donor label of this sample is uncertain. The chain joins TRBV9 to TRBJ1-5; the D is unclear. The CDR3 here is CASSVGTDQPQHF. The DNA for the CDR3 is TGTGCCAGCAGCGTAGGTACAGATCAGCCCCAGCATTTT.